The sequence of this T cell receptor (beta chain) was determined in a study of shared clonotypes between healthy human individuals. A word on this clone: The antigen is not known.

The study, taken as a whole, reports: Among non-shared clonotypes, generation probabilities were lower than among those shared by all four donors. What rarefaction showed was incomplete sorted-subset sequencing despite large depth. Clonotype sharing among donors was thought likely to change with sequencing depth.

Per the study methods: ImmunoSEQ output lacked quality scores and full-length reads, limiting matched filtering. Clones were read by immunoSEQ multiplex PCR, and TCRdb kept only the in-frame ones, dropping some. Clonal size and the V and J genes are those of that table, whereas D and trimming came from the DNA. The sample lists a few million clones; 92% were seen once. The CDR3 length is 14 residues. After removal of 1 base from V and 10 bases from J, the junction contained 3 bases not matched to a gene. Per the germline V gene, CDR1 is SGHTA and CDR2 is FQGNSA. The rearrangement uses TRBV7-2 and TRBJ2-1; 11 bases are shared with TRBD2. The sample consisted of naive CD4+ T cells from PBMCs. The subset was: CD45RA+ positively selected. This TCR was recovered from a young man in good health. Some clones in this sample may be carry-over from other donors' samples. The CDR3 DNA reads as TGTGCCAGCAGCTTAGTACTAGCGGGAGACGAGCAGTTCTTC. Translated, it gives CASSLVLAGDEQFF.